This TCR beta chain is from a study of PD-L1 blockade in urothelial cancer (dated by TCRdb to between 2016 and 2019). For the study in its entirety: Every patient began therapy around 2014 and was given atezolizumab 1,200 mg intravenously every 3 weeks. Twenty-five of 29 patients were males with bladder-origin urothelial cancer, and 18 of 29 reported a prior smoking history. An ECOG performance status of 0 or 1 was recorded for the patients, and 0 to 3 prior chemotherapy regimens had been received by the patients. Blood samples were analyzed at 3 weeks after treatment start (second dose) and at 6 weeks after treatment start. Blood samples gave a median of around 140,000 T cells and some 83,000 unique TCRs, with a median clonality of about 0.078. Somatic, immune and clinical correlates of response to PD-L1 blockade with atezolizumab in urothelial cancer were the focus of an exploratory multi-omic analysis. TCR sequencing covered pretreatment tumor samples and matched, serially collected peripheral blood taken before and after atezolizumab treatment. Progression-free survival longer than 6 months counted as durable clinical benefit, and TCR features were additionally tested against both progression-free and overall survival. In the same patients, pretreatment tumors underwent whole exome sequencing and RNA sequencing in addition to TCR sequencing. Eight to ten patients achieved durable clinical benefit and about 19 did not. Pretreatment blood TCR-seq was available for fewer than 30 patients, at least one posttreatment blood collection was obtained for about 24 patients, and tumor TCR-seq was available for about 24 patients. Overall study results and their limits: A pretreatment peripheral blood TCR clonality below the median was linked to improved progression-free and overall survival. Because of the small sample size (n ≈ 31) and the many exploratory analyses performed, the results are intended to be regarded as hypothesis-generating. Patients with durable benefit showed greater expansion of tumor-associated TCR clones in peripheral blood 3 weeks after starting treatment (n ≈ 20, p = 0.022).

The CDR3 goes from the cysteine to the phenylalanine over 15 residues. The kept DNA is CDR3 alone, 45 bases in frame from the first base. CDR1 is given as SGHTA and CDR2 as FQGTGA, both from the germline V gene. Germline trimming: 6 bases from V, 3 bases from J; junction bases outside gene matches: 4. Note on this clone: Its antigen is unknown. The record has no base qualities; no much larger clone is one base away.

A total of under 35 patients with locally advanced or metastatic urothelial carcinoma, treated at Memorial Sloan Kettering on a trial protocol, made up the cohort. Peripheral blood mononuclear cells were collected pretreatment and during treatment, at between 1 and 8 total time points per patient. The Qiagen DNeasy Blood extraction kit was used to purify genomic DNA from total PBMCs and tumor samples. Collected pretreatment and during treatment, PBMCs were isolated and stored as previously described. To estimate absolute template abundance from read counts, synthetic TCR analog templates were spiked into each PCR. Using the immunoSEQ assay, TCRbeta CDR3 regions were amplified from genomic DNA with bias-controlled V and J gene primers. Sequencing of rearranged TCRbeta segments was done at approximately 20X coverage. The authors processed their data as follows. Sequencing errors were corrected by clustering, and CDR3s were annotated against IMGT so that V, D and J genes could be assigned. Downstream analyses used only productive TCRbeta rearrangements, leaving out any out-of-frame or stop-codon sequences. Clonality was calculated as one minus the Shannon entropy normalized by the log of the number of unique productive sequences. Fisher's exact test with Benjamini-Hochberg correction, using a cutoff of adjusted p below 0.01, was how clones that differed between time points or between blood and tumor were identified. In its TCRdb copy, this immuneACCESS table keeps in-frame sequences only and misses some clones. Where compared with another copy, unresolved V genes explain less than half of these, and the others have no known cause. D and trimming come from the DNA, and the V and J calls and clone size come from that table. The sample includes tens of thousands of clones, with approximately 77% observed a single time. 2.5% to 3% of the sample rests with the top ten.

The sequence joins TRBV7-3 to TRBJ2-2, and TRBD2 matches 10 of the central bases. The sequence was obtained from a man between 65 and 85 years old with urothelial cancer. The material was PBMCs, obtained around atezolizumab (anti-PD-L1) treatment. For the CDR3, the sequence is CASRQAGGDTGELFF. The nucleotide sequence is given as TGTGCCAGCAGGCAAGCGGGAGGGGACACCGGGGAGCTGTTTTTT.